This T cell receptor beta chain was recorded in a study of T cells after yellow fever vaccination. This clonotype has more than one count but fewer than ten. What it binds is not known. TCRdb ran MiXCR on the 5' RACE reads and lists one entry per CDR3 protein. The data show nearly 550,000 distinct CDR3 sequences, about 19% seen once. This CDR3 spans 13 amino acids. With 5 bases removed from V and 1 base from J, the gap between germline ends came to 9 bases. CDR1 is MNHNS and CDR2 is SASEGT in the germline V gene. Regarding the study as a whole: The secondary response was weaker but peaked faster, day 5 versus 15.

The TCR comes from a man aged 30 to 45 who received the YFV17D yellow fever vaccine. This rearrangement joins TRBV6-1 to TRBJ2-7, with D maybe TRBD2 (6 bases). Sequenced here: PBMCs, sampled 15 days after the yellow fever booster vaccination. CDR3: CASSMAGSYEQYF. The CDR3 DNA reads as TGTGCCAGCAGTATGGCGGGGTCCTACGAGCAGTACTTC.